This TCR beta chain was found in a study of blood T cell repertoires in COVID-19. Study-level information: Samples came from the United States, Italy and Spain, spanning acute and convalescent COVID-19. The analysed material was cDNA or gDNA that came from T cells, B-cell-depleted T cells, or PBMCs.

Authors' processing steps: Reference gene primer amplification yielded estimated nucleated cell counts. Assay: immunoSEQ multiplex PCR; the TCRdb copy retains only in-frame clones and omits some. That table is the source of V, J and clone size, and D and trimming were worked out from the DNA. The sample has over 95,000 clones, 85% seen once. The ends lost 0 bases at V and 8 bases at J; junction bases unmatched: 4. The CDR3 totals 15 residues. Germline loops: CDR1 MNHEY, CDR2 SVGAGI. The origin of this receptor is a human donor in a cohort sampled during active COVID-19. The rearrangement links TRBV6-5 to TRBJ1-6, with 7 bases identical to TRBD1. Material for sequencing was peripheral blood. CDR3 in amino acids: CASSYSRQGDSPLHF. DNA for the CDR3: TGTGCCAGCAGTTACTCGAGGCAGGGGGATTCACCCCTCCACTTT.